This TCR beta chain was identified in a study of cytomegalovirus exposure and HLA in healthy donors. Worth noting for this clone: The antigen is unknown.

CDR3 length equals 15 residues. Germline CDR1 and CDR2: SEHNR and FQNEAQ (reference sequence). The junction had 7 bases not matched to a gene; V was cut back by 5 bases and J by 4 bases. Study results and limitations: Association with HLA alleles at 0.05 false discovery rate was found for around 17,000 TCR beta sequences in a later analysis. Later on, an analysis showed TCR association rates differing by HLA locus, with DRB1 the most and HLA-C the fewest.

60 Vbeta and 13 Jbeta primers were used in PCR. Assay used: immunoSEQ multiplex PCR; TCRdb lists only in-frame clones, some missing. The table includes roughly 190,000 clones, about 80% detected once. The TCR was taken from a woman aged 25 to 45 in good health and CMV-seropositive. This rearrangement joins TRBV7-9 to TRBJ1-4; 7 bases are a match to TRBD1. Sequencing input: PBMCs. The CDR3 reads CASSARDRFNEKLFF. CDR3 bases: TGTGCCAGCAGCGCCCGGGACAGATTTAATGAAAAACTGTTTTTT.